This T cell receptor (beta chain) originates from a study of tumor-infiltrating lymphocytes in primary liver carcinoma. Study-wide findings and caveats: Tumor region pairs outstripped tumor-adjacent and tumor-blood pairs in overlap.

A primer in the constant region served to generate TCR beta cDNA from roughly 450 ng of total RNA. Libraries of TCR beta came from three nested multiplex PCR rounds with slightly modified ARM-PCR. The first two PCR rounds, roughly 10 cycles each, used TRBV1-TRBV30 forward primers and a C-beta reverse primer. Each CDR3 protein is one row after TCRdb ran MiXCR on the multiplex PCR reads. The sample consists of 150,000 to 200,000 distinct CDR3 sequences, roughly two thirds of them appearing once. Per the germline V gene, CDR1 is MNHNY and CDR2 is SVGAGI (reference sequence). CDR3 size: 15 residues. Out of unsorted whole blood came the blood RNA, and germline DNA was extracted as well. This clonotype was recorded once. No antigen is known for it. The germline gene is not matched at one end of the junction; a read error may be the cause.

Specimen: peripheral blood. The chain uses TRBV6-6 and TRBJ2-5, with TRBD1 identical over 10 bases. This TCR was sampled from a woman aged 60-75 years with primary liver carcinoma and hepatitis B virus infection. The DNA for the CDR3 is TGTGCCAGCAGTCACACGGGACAGGGGTGGGAGACTCAGTACTTC. It translates to CASSHTGQGWETQYF.